This T cell receptor (beta chain) was profiled in a study of beta chain features in type 1 diabetes. Study details: There were 107,917,701 sorted cells examined across all samples.

It was via CD45RO/CCR7/CD25/CD127/CD95/CD27 that CD4+ naive, central memory, regulatory and stem cell-like memory cells were sorted. Study findings and constraints: PCR might favor shorter templates, but any such skew would affect patients and controls equally.

A note on this clone: Its antigen remains unknown.

The CDR3 runs to 14 residues. Germline-derived CDR1 and CDR2 are SGHTA and FQGNSA. Trimming took 1 base from V and 2 from J, leaving 7 bases between them. The isolated RNA, all of it, was reverse transcribed, so expressed TCRB transcripts were what got sequenced. Sequencing of naive, central memory and regulatory T cell samples gave an average of approximately 3.5 million reads. Profiling relied on immunoSEQ multiplex PCR, and the TCRdb table lists in-frame clones only, not all of them. The table shows about 410,000 clones, with roughly 14% occurring only once. Sequencing was done on a sample of naive CD4+ T cells from blood. This chain connects TRBV7-2 to TRBJ2-3; D uncertain. The TCR was taken from a man aged 25-45 years in good health. This CDR3 is CASSLVQITDTQYF. The CDR3 nucleotides are TGTGCCAGCAGCTTAGTACAGATCACAGATACGCAGTATTTT.